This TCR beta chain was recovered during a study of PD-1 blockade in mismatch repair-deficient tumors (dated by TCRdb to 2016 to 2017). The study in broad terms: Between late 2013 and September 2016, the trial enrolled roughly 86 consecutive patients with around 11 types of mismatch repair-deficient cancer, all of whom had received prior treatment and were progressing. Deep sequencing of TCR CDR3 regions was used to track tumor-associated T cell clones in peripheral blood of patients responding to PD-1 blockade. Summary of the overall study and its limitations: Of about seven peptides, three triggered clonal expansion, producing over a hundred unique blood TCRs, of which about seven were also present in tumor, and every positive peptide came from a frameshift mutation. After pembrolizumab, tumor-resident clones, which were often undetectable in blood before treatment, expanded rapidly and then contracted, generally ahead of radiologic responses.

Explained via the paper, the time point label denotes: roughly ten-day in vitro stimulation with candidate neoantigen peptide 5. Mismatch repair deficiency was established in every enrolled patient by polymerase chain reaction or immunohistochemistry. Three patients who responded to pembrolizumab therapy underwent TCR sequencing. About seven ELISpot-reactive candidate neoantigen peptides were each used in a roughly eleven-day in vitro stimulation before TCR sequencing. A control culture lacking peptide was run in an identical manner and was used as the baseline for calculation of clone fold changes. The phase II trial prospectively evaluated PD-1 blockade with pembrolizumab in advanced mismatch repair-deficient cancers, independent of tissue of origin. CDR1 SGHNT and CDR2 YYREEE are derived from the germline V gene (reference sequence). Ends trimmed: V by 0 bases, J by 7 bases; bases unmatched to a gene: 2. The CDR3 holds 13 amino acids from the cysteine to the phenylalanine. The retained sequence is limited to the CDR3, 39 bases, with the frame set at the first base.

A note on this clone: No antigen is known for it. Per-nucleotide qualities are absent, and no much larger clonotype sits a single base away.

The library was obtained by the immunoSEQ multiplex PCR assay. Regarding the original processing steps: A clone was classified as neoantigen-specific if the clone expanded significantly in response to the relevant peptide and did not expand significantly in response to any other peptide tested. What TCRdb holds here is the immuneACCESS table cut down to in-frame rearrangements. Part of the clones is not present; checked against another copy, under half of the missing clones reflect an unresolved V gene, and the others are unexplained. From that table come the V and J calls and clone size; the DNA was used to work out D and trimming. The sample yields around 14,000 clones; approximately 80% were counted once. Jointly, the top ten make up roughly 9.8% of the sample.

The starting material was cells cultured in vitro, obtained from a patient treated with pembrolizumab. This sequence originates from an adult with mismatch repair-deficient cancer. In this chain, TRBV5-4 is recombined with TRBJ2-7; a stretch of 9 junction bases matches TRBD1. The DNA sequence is TGTGCCAGCAGCTTGGATGGGACAGGGGAGCAGTACTTC. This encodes CASSLDGTGEQYF.